This TCR beta chain was identified during a study of cytomegalovirus exposure and HLA in healthy donors. About the study: Inside one of the first data releases sat about 85 million unique TCRs taken from HLA-typed donors. General study findings and limits: When a later analysis was performed, an Asian-associated ancestry cluster reportedly had fewer N-insertions than the roughly 700-donor mean.

The primer mix had 60 Vbeta and 13 Jbeta primers. The assay was immunoSEQ multiplex PCR, and TCRdb's table has in-frame clones only and misses some. The data show more than 150,000 clones, with around four fifths seen just once and 1.5% to 2% held by the top ten. The CDR3 is made up of 15 amino acids. V trimming: 2 bases; J trimming: 3 bases; junction bases outside the gene matches: 8. Looked up from germline, CDR1 is SGHNT and CDR2 is YYREEE (reference sequence). As to this clone: Its antigen is currently unknown.

This receptor was taken from a man in his fifties in good health and CMV-seronegative. The sample consisted of PBMCs. This chain links TRBV5-4 with TRBJ2-7, with 7 bases matching TRBD2. The DNA of the CDR3 is TGTGCCAGCAGCTTCGATGGCGGGAGAAGCTACGAGCAGTACTTC. It translates to CASSFDGGRSYEQYF. The full variable domain, with the rest looked up from reference TRBV5-4 and TRBJ2-7, is ETGVTQSPTHLIKTRGQQVTLRCSSQSGHNTVSWYQQALGQGPQFIFQYYREEENGRGNFPPRFSGLQFPNYSSELNVNALELDDSALYLCASSFDGGRSYEQYFGPGTRLTVT.